The entry below gives a single T cell receptor (beta chain) sequence along with its context. It has no known antigen specificity. Base qualities were left out, and no much larger clone turns up one base away. This entry belongs to a study of chemoradiotherapy in HPV16-positive cancers (dated by TCRdb to 2021 to 2024). Describing the broader study: Candidate HPV-specific T-cell clones and common TCR motifs were defined through functional T-cell assays on cells from a couple of HPV16-positive patients. The study asked whether T-cell immunity against the HPV oncoproteins E6 and E7 changes during chemoradiotherapy and whether it affects survival. TCR repertoires from roughly 93 patients with HPV-related cancers were then used to track the candidate HPV-specific TCRs and motifs.

Because repertoires were sampled repeatedly during chemoradiotherapy, clonal expansion in the tumor microenvironment could be followed. What the work shows at the level of the full study, not this receptor alone: In HPV16-positive patients, expansion of HPV-responsive T cells during chemoradiotherapy was associated with improved recurrence-free survival. The survival association was reported for HPV16-positive patients, and the functional definition of HPV-specific T cells was derived from only a couple of HPV16-positive patients. Expansion of candidate HPV-specific clones and E7-related TCR motifs was observed in the tumor microenvironment during treatment, whereas no such expansion was observed for non-HPV-specific T cells.

The library was generated by the immunoSEQ multiplex PCR assay. Drawn from immuneACCESS, this table holds only the in-frame rearrangements with V and J called that TCRdb kept. Clones are partly lost; checked studies trace under half to an unresolved V gene and leave the rest unexplained. The sample table holds about 36,000 clones, of which roughly 90% were seen once. Roughly 3.6% of the sample lies in the top ten. At the junction V is shortened by 10 bases and J by 2 bases, with 17 bases in between. Per the germline V gene, MNHNS is the CDR1 and SASEGT is the CDR2. From the cysteine through the phenylalanine, the CDR3 covers 14 amino acids. The DNA shown is the 42-base CDR3, in frame from base 1.

The V and J segments used are TRBV6-1 and TRBJ1-1; TRBD1 is possibly the D segment (5 matching bases). Material: blood, obtained from a patient who underwent chemoradiotherapy. This receptor was taken from a human donor with HPV-associated anogenital cancer. The CDR3 protein is CANSLHTGNTEAFF. The DNA sequence reads TGTGCCAACTCCCTCCACACAGGAAACACTGAAGCTTTCTTT.